This T cell receptor (beta chain) stems from a study of blood T cell repertoires in COVID-19. Produced via immunoSEQ multiplex PCR; TCRdb's table is partial and in-frame only. The table lists approximately 110,000 clones, roughly 80% of them singletons. Germline CDR1 reads MDHEN; CDR2 reads SYDVKM. This CDR3 spans 15 amino acids. V lost 1 base and J lost 4; bases outside the gene matches: 5. This receptor was taken from a man aged 70 or older with acute or convalescent COVID-19. V and J are TRBV28 and TRBJ2-7, with 9 bases that match TRBD1. Sequencing input: peripheral blood. As DNA, the CDR3 is TGTGCCAGCAGTTTATTCGGGACAGGGACATACGAGCAGTACTTC. It is translated as CASSLFGTGTYEQYF. The whole variable domain, remainder taken from reference TRBV28 and TRBJ2-7, is DVKVTQSSRYLVKRTGEKVFLECVQDMDHENMFWYRQDPGLGLRLIYFSYDVKMKEKGDIPEGYSVSREKKERFSLILESASTNQTSMYLCASSLFGTGTYEQYFGPGTRLTVT.